The 15 T cell receptor beta chains below all came from one sample that was sequenced in a study of shared clonotypes between healthy human individuals. Sequencing used immunoSEQ multiplex PCR; TCRdb keeps in-frame clones, though not all of them. Counted here are around 510,000 clones, more than 95% occurring once; the ten biggest clones make up nearly 0.065%. The specimen was naive CD4+ T cells sorted from blood. Regarding subset: CD45RA+ positively selected. The receptor set was obtained from a woman in her 30s in good health.

The chain is built from TRBV28 and TRBJ1-6; D ambiguous. The CDR3 has 18 amino acids. Trimming stripped 1 base from V and 0 bases from J, with 13 bases between. Germline loops: CDR1 MDHEN, CDR2 SYDVKM. CDR3 in DNA: TGTGCCAGCAGTTTATCGGCCGTTAAGCGCTCCTATAATTCACCCCTCCACTTT. As protein: CASSLSAVKRSYNSPLHF.

This clone appeared once. J is TRBJ1-5 and V is TRBV30; D possibly corresponds to TRBD1 (5 bases). V was pared by 2 bases and J by 5 bases, with 16 bases between. Germline lookup yields CDR1 GTSNPN and CDR2 SVGIG (reference sequence). The CDR3 extends over 15 amino acids. This CDR3 reads CAWSRTSGTHQPQHF. CDR3 nucleotides: TGTGCCTGGAGTCGCACTTCGGGGACCCATCAGCCCCAGCATTTT.

The chain employs TRBV10-3 and TRBJ2-7; possibly TRBD2 for D (6 bases). This CDR3 has 15 amino acids. CDR1 ENHRY and CDR2 SYGVKD come from the germline V gene. The germline V and J ends were trimmed by 2 bases and 3 bases, with 14 bases remaining between them. The CDR3 DNA reads TGTGCCATCAGTGAGGAGGAGGGTACCTTCTACGAGCAGTACTTC. Encoded protein: CAISEEEGTFYEQYF.

The genes are TRBV4-1 and TRBJ2-1; no definite D call. Germline CDR1 MGHRA, CDR2 YSYEKL. The CDR3 is made up of 16 amino acids. Between the trimmed V and J ends, which lost 1 base and 0 bases, there was a span of 10 bases. CDR3 region: CASSQALRSSYNEQFF. CDR3 in DNA: TGCGCCAGCAGCCAAGCCCTCAGGAGCTCCTACAATGAGCAGTTCTTC.

V is TRBV5-1 and J is TRBJ2-2; a possible D gene is TRBD2 (5 bases). Per germline, CDR1 SGHRS and CDR2 YFSETQ. V lost 4 bases and J 4 bases, leaving 14 bases between the germline ends. The CDR3 runs 15 residues. As DNA, the CDR3 is TGCGCCAGCAGCCCACTTGTCGCGGGCACCGGGGAGCTGTTTTTT. Translation gives CASSPLVAGTGELFF.

In this sample, this clone turned up once. In DNA, the CDR3 is TGTGCCAATGCTCAGAGCTCTGGAAACACCATATATTTT. This sequence encodes CANAQSSGNTIYF. J is TRBJ1-3 and V is TRBV2; D gene unclear. V lost 10 bases to trimming and J lost 0 bases, with 10 bases between them. Germline V gene data show CDR1 as SNHLY and CDR2 as FYNNEI. This CDR3 comprises 13 residues. Looking up the rest from reference TRBV2 and TRBJ1-3 gives the full variable domain: EPEVTQTPSHQVTQMGQEVILRCVPISNHLYFYWYRQILGQKVEFLVSFYNNEISEKSEIFDDQFSVERPDGSNFTLKIRSTKLEDSAMYFCANAQSSGNTIYFGEGSWLTVV.

Comment on this clone: This CDR3 is also generated by other DNA sequences in the sample. The genes are TRBV18 and TRBJ2-7, with TRBD2 identical over 7 bases. V was clipped by 0 bases and J by 7 bases; unmatched bases: 0. From germline, CDR1 is KGHSH and CDR2 LQKENI. The CDR3 covers 12 residues. CDR3 amino acids: CASSPPGGEQYF. The CDR3 nucleotides read TGTGCCAGCTCACCACCGGGGGGGGAGCAGTACTTC. Drawing the rest from reference TRBV18 and TRBJ2-7, the complete variable domain is NAGVMQNPRHLVRRRGQEARLRCSPMKGHSHVYWYRQLPEEGLKFMVYLQKENIIDESGMPKERFSAEFPKEGPSILRIQQVVRGDSAAYFCASSPPGGEQYFGPGTRLTVT.

The J gene is TRBJ2-7, the V gene TRBV11-1, with a weak D call TRBD2 (5 bases). Trimming pared 9 bases from V and 2 bases from J, leaving 11 bases between. The CDR3 runs to 12 residues. CDR1 is SGHAT, CDR2 FQDESV, per germline (reference sequence). The CDR3 loop is CASKRTPYEQYF. The CDR3 DNA sequence: TGTGCCAGTAAGCGGACCCCCTACGAGCAGTACTTC.

The rearrangement uses TRBV6-5 and TRBJ1-6, with D perhaps TRBD1 (6 bases). CDR3 size: 15 residues. Trimming left V 4 bases short and J 7 bases short, with 14 bases between. Germline V lookup: CDR1 MNHEY, CDR2 SVGAGI. CDR3 sequence (DNA): TGTGCCAGCAGTTCCACAGGGTATCGGAATTCACCCCTCCACTTT. Amino acids: CASSSTGYRNSPLHF.

The rearrangement joins TRBV27 to TRBJ1-1; 7 bases are shared with TRBD1. J gave up 3 bases and V 3 bases, and 10 bases lay outside the gene matches. CDR3 length: 16 residues. Germline loops: CDR1 MNHEY, CDR2 SMNVEV (reference sequence). DNA of the CDR3: TGTGCCAGCAGTTTTTGGCAGGGGGTGAAAGACACTGAAGCTTTCTTT. Translated: CASSFWQGVKDTEAFF.

J is TRBJ1-5 and V is TRBV15, with D unclear. Germline V CDR1 and CDR2: LNHNV, YYDKDF (reference sequence). CDR3 length: 16 residues. Trimming pared 1 base from V and 1 base from J, leaving 11 bases between. The CDR3 region is CATSRGEGGSNQPQHF. The DNA of the CDR3 is TGTGCCACCAGCAGAGGGGAGGGAGGGAGCAATCAGCCCCAGCATTTT.

The chain has TRBV5-4 and TRBJ2-1, with D perhaps TRBD2 (5 bases). Trimming shortened V by 1 base and J by 4 bases, and 12 bases separated the two germline ends. The CDR3 extends over 15 amino acids. Germline lookup yields CDR1 SGHNT and CDR2 YYREEE (reference sequence). CDR3 sequence (DNA): TGTGCCAGCAGCTTGAAGGTCGGAGGTTACAATGAGCAGTTCTTC. Its translation is CASSLKVGGYNEQFF.

The genes are TRBV7-9 and TRBJ2-2, with no clear D. Germline V lookup: CDR1 SEHNR, CDR2 FQNEAQ (reference sequence). Trimming took 5 bases from V and 0 from J, leaving 7 bases between them. The CDR3 runs 14 residues. This CDR3 is CASSVAANTGELFF. CDR3 nucleotide sequence: TGTGCCAGCAGCGTGGCAGCGAACACCGGGGAGCTGTTTTTT. Based on the CDR3 plus reference TRBV7-9 and TRBJ2-2, the full variable domain is DTGVSQNPRHKITKRGQNVTFRCDPISEHNRLYWYRQTLGQGPEFLTYFQNEAQLEKSRLLSDRFSAERPKGSFSTLEIQRTEQGDSAMYLCASSVAANTGELFFGEGSRLTVL.

The CDR3 here is CASSLRRGPPYEQYF. CDR3 DNA: TGCGCCAGCAGCTTGAGGCGGGGGCCCCCCTACGAGCAGTACTTC. The chain couples TRBV5-1 to TRBJ2-7; D perhaps matches TRBD2 (7 bases). The CDR3 extends over 15 amino acids. From germline, CDR1 is SGHRS and CDR2 YFSETQ. Trimming shortened V by 1 base and J by 2 bases, and 13 bases separated the two germline ends. Variable domain in full (rest from reference TRBV5-1 and TRBJ2-7): KAGVTQTPRYLIKTRGQQVTLSCSPISGHRSVSWYQQTPGQGLQFLFEYFSETQRNKGNFPGRFSGRQFSNSRSEMNVSTLELGDSALYLCASSLRRGPPYEQYFGPGTRLTVT.

CDR3 amino acids: CASSGENRAGPEAFF. CDR3 bases: TGCGCCAGCAGCGGGGAAAACAGGGCAGGGCCTGAAGCTTTCTTT. This chain links TRBV5-1 with TRBJ1-1; a weak D match, TRBD1 (6 bases). CDR3 length equals 15 residues. Germline V gene lookup returns CDR1 SGHRS and CDR2 YFSETQ. Trimming left V 4 bases short and J 6 bases short, with 19 bases between.